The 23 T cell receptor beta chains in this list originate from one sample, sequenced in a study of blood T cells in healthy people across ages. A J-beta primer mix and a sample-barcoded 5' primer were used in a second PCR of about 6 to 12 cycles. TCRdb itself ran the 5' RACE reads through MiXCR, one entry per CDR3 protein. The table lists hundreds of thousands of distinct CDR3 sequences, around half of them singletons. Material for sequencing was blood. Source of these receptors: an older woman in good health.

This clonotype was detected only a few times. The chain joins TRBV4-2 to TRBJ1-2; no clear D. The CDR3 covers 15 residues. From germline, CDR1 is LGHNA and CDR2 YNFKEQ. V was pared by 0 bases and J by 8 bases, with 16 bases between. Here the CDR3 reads CASSQDSGVRPGYTF. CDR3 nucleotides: TGTGCCAGCAGCCAAGATAGTGGTGTTCGGCCGGGCTACACCTTC.

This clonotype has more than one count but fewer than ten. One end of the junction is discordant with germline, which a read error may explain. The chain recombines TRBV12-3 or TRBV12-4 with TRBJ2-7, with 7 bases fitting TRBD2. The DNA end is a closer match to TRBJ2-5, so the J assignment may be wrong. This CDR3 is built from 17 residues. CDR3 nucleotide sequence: TGTGCAAGCAGTCCCGGGGGGAGGGTCACAAGCGGGGAGACCCAGTACTTC. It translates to CASSPGGRVTSGETQYF.

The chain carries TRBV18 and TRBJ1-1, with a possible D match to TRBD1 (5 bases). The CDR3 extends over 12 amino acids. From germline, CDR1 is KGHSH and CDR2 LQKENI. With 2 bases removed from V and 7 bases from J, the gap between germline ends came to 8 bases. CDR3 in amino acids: CASSPRQGEAFF. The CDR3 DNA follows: TGTGCCAGCTCACCAAGGCAGGGTGAAGCTTTCTTT.

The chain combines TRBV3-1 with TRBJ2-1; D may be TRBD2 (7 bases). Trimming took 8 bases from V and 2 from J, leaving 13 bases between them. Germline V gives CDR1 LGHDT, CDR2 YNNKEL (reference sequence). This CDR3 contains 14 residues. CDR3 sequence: CASGGGEAYNEQFF. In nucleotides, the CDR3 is TGTGCCAGCGGGGGGGGCGAAGCCTACAATGAGCAGTTCTTC.

The CDR3: CASSRRTGMETQYF. The CDR3 region has the DNA TGTGCCAGCAGCCGACGGACAGGGATGGAGACCCAGTACTTC. The chain is built from TRBV7-2 and TRBJ2-5; TRBD1 aligns across 8 bases. Germline assignment: CDR1 SGHTA and CDR2 FQGNSA. V was clipped by 5 bases and J by 5 bases; unmatched bases: 7. The CDR3 spans 14 residues.

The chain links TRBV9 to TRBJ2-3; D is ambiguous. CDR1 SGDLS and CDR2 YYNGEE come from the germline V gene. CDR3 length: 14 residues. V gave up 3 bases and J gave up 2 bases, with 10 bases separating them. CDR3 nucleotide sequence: TGTGCCAGCAGCGATGGCGGTTTCACAGATACGCAGTATTTT. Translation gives CASSDGGFTDTQYF.

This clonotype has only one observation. The CDR3, as DNA: TGCAGTGCTAGAGTTGGCTTAGGGGCAGAGACCCAGTACTTC. Amino acid sequence: CSARVGLGAETQYF. The chain carries TRBV20-1 and TRBJ2-5; D perhaps matches TRBD1 (5 bases). V lost 1 base to trimming and J lost 4 bases, with 13 bases between them. The CDR3 contains 14 residues. Looked up from germline, CDR1 is DFQATT and CDR2 is SNEGSKA (reference sequence).

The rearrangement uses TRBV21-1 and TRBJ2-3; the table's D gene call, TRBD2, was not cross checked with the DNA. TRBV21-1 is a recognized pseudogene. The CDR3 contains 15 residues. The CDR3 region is CASSKFVGPSDTQYF. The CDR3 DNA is TGTGCCAGCAGCAAATTCGTAGGGCCCTCGGATACGCAGTATTTT.

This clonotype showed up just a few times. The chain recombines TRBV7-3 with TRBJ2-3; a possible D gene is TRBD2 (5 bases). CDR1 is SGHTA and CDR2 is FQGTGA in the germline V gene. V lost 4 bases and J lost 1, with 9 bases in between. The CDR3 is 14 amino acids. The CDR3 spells CASSSLGGTDTQYF. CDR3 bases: TGTGCCAGCAGCTCCCTGGGAGGCACAGATACGCAGTATTTT.

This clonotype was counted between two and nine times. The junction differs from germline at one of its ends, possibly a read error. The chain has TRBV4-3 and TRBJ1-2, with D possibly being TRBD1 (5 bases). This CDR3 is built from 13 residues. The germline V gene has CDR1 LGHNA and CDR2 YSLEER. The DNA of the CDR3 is TGCGCCAGCAGCAAAGAAGGGGTGGCTGGCTACACCTTC. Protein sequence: CASSKEGVAGYTF.

The CDR3 region has the DNA TGTGCCAGCAGCGTAGAGGGCGGACCCACAGATACGCAGTATTTT. It yields the protein CASSVEGGPTDTQYF. The genes are TRBV9 and TRBJ2-3; D gene uncertain. V lost 0 bases and J lost 2, with 10 bases in between. The CDR3 covers 15 residues. Germline V gives CDR1 SGDLS, CDR2 YYNGEE.

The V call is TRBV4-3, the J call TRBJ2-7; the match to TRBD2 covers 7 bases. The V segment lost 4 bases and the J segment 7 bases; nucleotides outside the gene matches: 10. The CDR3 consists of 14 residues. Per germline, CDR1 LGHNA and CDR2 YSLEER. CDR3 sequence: CASSRGLDENEQYF. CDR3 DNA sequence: TGCGCCAGCAGCCGAGGACTAGACGAAAATGAGCAGTACTTC.

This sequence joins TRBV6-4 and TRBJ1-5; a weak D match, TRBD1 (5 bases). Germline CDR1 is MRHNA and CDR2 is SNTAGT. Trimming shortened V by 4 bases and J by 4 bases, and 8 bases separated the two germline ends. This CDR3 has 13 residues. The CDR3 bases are TGTGCCAGCAGTGTGGGGGAAAATCAGCCCCAGCATTTT. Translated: CASSVGENQPQHF.

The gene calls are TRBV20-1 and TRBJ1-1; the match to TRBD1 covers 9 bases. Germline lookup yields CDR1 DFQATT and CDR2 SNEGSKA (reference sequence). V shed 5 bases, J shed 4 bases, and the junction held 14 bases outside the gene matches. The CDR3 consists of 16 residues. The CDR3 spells CSADKRQGVGRTEAFF. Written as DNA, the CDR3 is TGCAGTGCTGACAAAAGACAGGGGGTTGGTCGCACTGAAGCTTTCTTT.

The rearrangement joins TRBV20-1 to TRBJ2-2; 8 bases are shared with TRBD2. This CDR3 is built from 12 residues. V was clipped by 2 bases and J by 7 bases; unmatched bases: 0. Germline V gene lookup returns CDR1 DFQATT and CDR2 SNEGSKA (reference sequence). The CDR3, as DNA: TGCAGTGCTAGACTAGCGGGCGGGGAGCTGTTTTTT. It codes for CSARLAGGELFF.

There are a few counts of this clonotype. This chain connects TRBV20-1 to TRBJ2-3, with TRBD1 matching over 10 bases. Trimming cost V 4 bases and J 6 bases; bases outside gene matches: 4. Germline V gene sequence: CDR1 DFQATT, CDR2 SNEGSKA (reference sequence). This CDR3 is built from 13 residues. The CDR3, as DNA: TGCAGTGCTAACCGGGACAGGGGTGATACGCAGTATTTT. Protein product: CSANRDRGDTQYF.

The DNA for the CDR3 is TGCAGTGCTAGAGATAGCCAAGGACCAGATACGCAGTATTTT. As protein: CSARDSQGPDTQYF. This chain links TRBV20-1 with TRBJ2-3; D is unclear. Trimming took 0 bases from V and 4 from J, leaving 11 bases between them. CDR3 size: 14 residues. CDR1 and CDR2 (germline): DFQATT, SNEGSKA (reference sequence).

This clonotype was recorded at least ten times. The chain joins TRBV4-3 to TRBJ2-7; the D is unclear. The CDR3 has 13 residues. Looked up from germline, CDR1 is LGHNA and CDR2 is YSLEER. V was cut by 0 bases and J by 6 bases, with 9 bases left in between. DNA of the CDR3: TGCGCCAGCAGCCAAGATCGTCCTAGCGAGCAGTACTTC. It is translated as CASSQDRPSEQYF.

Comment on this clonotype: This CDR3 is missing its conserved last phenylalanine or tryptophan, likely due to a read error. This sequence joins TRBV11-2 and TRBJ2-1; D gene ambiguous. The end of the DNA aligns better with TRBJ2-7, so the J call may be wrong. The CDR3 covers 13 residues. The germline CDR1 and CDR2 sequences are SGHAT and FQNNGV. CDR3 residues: CASSLATPYEQYS. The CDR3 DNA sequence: TGTGCCAGCAGCTTAGCAACACCCTACGAGCAGTACTCC.

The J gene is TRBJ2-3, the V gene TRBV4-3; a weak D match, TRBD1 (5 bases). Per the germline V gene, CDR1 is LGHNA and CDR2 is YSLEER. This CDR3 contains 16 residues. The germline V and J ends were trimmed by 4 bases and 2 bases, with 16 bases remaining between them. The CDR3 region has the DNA TGCGCCAGCAGCCGGGATTACAGGATACTCACAGATACGCAGTATTTT. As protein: CASSRDYRILTDTQYF.

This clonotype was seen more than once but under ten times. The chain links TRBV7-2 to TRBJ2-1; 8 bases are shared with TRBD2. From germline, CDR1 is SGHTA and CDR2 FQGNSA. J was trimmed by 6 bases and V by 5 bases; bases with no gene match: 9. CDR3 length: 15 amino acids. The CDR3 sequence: CASSLGGGTSNEQFF. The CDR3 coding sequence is TGTGCCAGCAGCCTCGGAGGAGGGACTAGCAATGAGCAGTTCTTC.

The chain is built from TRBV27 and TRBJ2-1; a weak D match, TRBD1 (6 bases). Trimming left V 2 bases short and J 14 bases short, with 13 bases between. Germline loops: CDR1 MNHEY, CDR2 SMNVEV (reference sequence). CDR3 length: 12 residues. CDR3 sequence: CASSLKGEREFF. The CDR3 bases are TGTGCCAGCAGTTTAAAGGGGGAAAGGGAGTTCTTC.

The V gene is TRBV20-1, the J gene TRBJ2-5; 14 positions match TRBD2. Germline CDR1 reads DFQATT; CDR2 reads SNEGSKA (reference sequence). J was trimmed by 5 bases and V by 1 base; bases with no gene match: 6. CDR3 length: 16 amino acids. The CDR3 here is CSARARGTSGSETQYF. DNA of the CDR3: TGCAGTGCTAGAGCTCGGGGGACTAGCGGGAGTGAGACCCAGTACTTC.